This T cell receptor beta chain was identified in a study of blood T cell repertoires in COVID-19. This CDR3 is built from 12 residues. Germline V gene sequence: CDR1 SQVTM, CDR2 ANQGSEA. Trimming shortened V by 3 bases and J by 7 bases, and 12 bases separated the two germline ends. As originally analysed: By means of reference gene primer amplification, nucleated cell counts were estimated. Here immunoSEQ multiplex PCR was the method, and the copy in TCRdb shows in-frame clones only, minus some. V and J calls and clone size are as listed in that table; D and trimming were resolved from the DNA. Of fewer than 85,000 clones in the sample, about 93% were seen once. This clone came up a few times.

The sample consisted of peripheral blood. The chain uses TRBV29-1 and TRBJ1-2; no definite D call. This TCR was sampled from a human donor in a cohort sampled during active COVID-19. This CDR3 is CSVDTVRGGYTF. DNA of the CDR3: TGCAGCGTTGATACGGTTCGGGGTGGCTACACCTTC.